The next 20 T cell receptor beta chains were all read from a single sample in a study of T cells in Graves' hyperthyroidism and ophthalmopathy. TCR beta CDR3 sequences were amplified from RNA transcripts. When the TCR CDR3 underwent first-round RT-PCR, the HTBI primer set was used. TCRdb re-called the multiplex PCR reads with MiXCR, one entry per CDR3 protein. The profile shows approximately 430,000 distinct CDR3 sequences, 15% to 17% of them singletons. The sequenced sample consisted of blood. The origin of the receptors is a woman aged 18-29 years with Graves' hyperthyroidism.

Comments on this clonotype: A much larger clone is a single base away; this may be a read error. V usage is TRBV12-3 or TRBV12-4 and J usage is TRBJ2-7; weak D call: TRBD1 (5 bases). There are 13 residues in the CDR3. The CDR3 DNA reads TGTGCCGGCAGTTTTCAGGGTTCAAACGAGCAGTACTTC. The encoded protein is CAGSFQGSNEQYF.

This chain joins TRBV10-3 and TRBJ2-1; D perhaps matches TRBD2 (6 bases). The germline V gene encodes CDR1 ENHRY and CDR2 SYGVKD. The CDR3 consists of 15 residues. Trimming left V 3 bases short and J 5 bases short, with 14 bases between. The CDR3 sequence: CAISDVSGGDNEQFF. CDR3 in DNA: TGTGCCATCAGTGACGTATCAGGAGGGGACAATGAGCAGTTCTTC.

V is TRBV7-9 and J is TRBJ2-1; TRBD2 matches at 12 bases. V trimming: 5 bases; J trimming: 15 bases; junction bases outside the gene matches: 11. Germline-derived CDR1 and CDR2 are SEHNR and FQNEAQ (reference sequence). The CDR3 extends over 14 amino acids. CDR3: CASSPASGRAGRFF. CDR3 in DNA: TGTGCCAGCAGCCCCGCTAGCGGGAGGGCCGGCCGGTTCTTC.

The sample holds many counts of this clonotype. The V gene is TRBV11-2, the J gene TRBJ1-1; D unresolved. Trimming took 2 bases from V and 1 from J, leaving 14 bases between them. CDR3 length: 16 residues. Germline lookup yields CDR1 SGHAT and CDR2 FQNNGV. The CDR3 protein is CASSLSWARANTEAFF. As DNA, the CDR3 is TGTGCCAGCAGCTTAAGTTGGGCGAGGGCGAACACTGAAGCTTTCTTT.

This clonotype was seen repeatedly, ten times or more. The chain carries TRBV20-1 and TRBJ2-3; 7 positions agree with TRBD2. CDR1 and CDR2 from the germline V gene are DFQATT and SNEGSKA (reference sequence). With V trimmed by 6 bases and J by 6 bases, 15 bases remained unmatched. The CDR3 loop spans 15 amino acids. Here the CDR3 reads CSARRGTVSTDTQYF. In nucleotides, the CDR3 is TGCAGTGCCAGGCGGGGGACCGTCTCTACTGATACGCAGTATTTT.

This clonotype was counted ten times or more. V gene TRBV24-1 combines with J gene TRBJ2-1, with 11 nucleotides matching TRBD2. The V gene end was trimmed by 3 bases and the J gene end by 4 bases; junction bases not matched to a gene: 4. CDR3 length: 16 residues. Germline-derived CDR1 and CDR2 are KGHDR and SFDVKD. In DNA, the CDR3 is TGTGCCACCAGTGATGCCGGGACTAGCGGATACAATGAGCAGTTCTTC. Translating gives CATSDAGTSGYNEQFF.

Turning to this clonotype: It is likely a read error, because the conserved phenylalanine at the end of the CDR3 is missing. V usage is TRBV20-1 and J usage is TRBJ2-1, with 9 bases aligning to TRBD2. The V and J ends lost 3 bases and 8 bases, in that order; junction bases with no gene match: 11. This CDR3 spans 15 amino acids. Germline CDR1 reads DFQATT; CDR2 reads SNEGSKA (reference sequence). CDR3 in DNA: TGCAGTGCTAGTCAGCCTAGCGGGGAAGGTCATGAGCAGTTCCTC. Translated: CSASQPSGEGHEQFL.

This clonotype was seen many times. CDR3 loop: CASSLFEGPHEQYF. DNA for the CDR3: TGTGCCAGCAGTTTATTTGAGGGCCCCCACGAGCAGTACTTC. The chain couples TRBV12-3 or TRBV12-4 to TRBJ2-7, with D possibly TRBD2 on 5 matching bases. V was pared by 2 bases and J by 5 bases, with 13 bases between. The CDR3 spans 14 residues.

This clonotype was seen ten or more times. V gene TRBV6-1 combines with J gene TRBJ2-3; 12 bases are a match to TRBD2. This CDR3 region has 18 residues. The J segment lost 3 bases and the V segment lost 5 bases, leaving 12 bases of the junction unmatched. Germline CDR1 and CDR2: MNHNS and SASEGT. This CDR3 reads CASSPYYPGLAGTDTQYF. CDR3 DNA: TGTGCCAGCAGTCCTTATTATCCCGGACTAGCGGGGACAGATACGCAGTATTTT.

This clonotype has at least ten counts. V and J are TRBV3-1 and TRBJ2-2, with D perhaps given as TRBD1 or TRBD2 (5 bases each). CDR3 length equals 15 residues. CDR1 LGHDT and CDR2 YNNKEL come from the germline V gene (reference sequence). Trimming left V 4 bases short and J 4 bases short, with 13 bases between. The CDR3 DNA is TGTGCCAGCAGCCCTTTCCAGGGACGCACCGGGGAGCTGTTTTTT. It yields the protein CASSPFQGRTGELFF.

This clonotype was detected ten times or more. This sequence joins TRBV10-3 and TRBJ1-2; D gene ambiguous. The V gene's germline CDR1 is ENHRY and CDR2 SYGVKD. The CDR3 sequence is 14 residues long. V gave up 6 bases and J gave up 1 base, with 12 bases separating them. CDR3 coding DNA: TGTGCCATCAGCGCCGAGGGAGGTAACTATGGCTACACCTTC. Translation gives CAISAEGGNYGYTF.

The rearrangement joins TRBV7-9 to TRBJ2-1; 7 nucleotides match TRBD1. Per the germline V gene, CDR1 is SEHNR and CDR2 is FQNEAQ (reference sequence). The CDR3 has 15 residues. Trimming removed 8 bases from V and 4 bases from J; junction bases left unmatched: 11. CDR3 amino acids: CASRLEGQTYNEQFF. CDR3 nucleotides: TGTGCCAGCCGCCTTGAGGGACAGACATACAATGAGCAGTTCTTC. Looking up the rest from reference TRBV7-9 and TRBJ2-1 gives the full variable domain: DTGVSQNPRHKITKRGQNVTFRCDPISEHNRLYWYRQTLGQGPEFLTYFQNEAQLEKSRLLSDRFSAERPKGSFSTLEIQRTEQGDSAMYLCASRLEGQTYNEQFFGPGTRLTVL.

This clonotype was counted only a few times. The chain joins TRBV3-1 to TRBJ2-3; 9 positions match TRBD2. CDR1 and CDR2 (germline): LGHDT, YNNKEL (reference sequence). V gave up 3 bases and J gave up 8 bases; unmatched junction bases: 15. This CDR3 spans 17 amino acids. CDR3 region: CASSHNPAGTSRATQYF. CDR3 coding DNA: TGTGCCAGCAGCCATAATCCTGCCGGGACTAGCCGGGCTACGCAGTATTTT.

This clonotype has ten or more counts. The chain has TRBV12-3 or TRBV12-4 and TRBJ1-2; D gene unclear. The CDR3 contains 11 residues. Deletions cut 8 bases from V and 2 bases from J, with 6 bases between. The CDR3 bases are TGTGCCAGCGGCATGAACTATGGCTACACCTTC. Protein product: CASGMNYGYTF.

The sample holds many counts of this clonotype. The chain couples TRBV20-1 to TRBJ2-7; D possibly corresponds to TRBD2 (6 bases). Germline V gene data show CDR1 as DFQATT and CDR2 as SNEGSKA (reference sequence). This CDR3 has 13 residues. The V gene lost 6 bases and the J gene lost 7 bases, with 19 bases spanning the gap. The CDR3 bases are TGCAGTGCCCGACTGGGGGGATATGAGGAGCAGTACTTC. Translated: CSARLGGYEEQYF.

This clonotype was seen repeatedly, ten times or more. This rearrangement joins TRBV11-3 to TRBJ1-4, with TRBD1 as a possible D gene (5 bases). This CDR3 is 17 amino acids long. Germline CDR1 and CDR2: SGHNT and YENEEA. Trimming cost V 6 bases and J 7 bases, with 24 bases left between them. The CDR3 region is CASSRWGVGLSSEKLFF. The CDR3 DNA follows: TGTGCCAGCAGTCGCTGGGGGGTAGGGCTGAGTTCTGAAAAACTGTTTTTT.

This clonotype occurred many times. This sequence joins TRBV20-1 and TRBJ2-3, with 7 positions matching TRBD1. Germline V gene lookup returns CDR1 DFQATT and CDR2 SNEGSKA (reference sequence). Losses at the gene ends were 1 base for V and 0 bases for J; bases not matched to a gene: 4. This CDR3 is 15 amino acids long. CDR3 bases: TGCAGTGCTAGAGGAGTACAGGGGAGCACAGATACGCAGTATTTT. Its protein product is CSARGVQGSTDTQYF.

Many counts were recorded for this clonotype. CDR3 sequence: CASSFRDGEQFF. The CDR3, as DNA: TGTGCCAGCAGCTTTCGGGACGGAGAGCAGTTCTTC. V and J are TRBV5-5 and TRBJ2-1; D is tentatively TRBD1 or TRBD2 (5 bases each). The germline V gene has CDR1 SGHKS and CDR2 YYEKEE (reference sequence). V was shortened by 2 bases and J by 10 bases, with 10 bases between the two germline ends. CDR3 length: 12 residues.

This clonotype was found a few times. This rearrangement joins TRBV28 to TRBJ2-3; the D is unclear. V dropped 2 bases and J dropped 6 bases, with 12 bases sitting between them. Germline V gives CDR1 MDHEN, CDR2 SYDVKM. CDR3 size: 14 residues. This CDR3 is CASSLRFGQDTQYF. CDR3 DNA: TGTGCCAGCAGTTTAAGGTTCGGCCAGGATACGCAGTATTTT.

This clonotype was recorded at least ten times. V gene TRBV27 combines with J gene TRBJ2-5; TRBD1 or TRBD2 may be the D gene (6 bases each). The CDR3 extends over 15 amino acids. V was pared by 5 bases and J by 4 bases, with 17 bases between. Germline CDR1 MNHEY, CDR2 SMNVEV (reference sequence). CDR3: CASSGGPGAGETQYF. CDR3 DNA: TGTGCCAGCAGTGGGGGGCCGGGGGCCGGAGAGACCCAGTACTTC.